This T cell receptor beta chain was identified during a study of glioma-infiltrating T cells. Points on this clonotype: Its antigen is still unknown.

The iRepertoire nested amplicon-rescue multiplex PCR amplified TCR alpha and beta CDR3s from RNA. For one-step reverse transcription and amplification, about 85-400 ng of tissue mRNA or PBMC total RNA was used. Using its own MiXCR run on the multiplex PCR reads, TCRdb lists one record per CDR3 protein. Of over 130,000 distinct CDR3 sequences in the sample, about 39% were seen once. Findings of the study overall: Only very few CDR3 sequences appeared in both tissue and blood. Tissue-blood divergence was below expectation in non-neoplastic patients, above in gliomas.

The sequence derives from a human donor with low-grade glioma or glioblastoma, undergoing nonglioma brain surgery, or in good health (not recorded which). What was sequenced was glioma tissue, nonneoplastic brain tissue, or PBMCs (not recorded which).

The CDR3 nucleotides read TGTGCCAGCAAGGGACAGGTGGACGGGGAGCTGTTTTTT. Translation: CASKGQVDGELFF. The chain joins TRBV6-4 to TRBJ2-2, with 8 bases aligning to TRBD1. After removal of 7 bases from V and 7 bases from J, the junction contained 5 bases not matched to a gene. Looked up from germline, CDR1 is MRHNA and CDR2 is SNTAGT. The CDR3 is 13 amino acids.